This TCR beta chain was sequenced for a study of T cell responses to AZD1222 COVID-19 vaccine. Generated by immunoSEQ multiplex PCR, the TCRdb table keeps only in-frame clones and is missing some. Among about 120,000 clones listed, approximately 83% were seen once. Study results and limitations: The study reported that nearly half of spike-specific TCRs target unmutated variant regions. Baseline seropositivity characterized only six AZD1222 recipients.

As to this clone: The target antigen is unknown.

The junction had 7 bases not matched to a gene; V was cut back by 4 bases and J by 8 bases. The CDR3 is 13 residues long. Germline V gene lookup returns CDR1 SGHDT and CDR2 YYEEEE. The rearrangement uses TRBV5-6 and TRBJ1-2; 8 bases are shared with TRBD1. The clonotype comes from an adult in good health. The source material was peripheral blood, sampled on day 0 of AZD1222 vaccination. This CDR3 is CASSIGQGLGYTF. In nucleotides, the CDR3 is TGTGCCAGCAGCATAGGACAGGGCTTGGGCTACACCTTC.